These 17 T cell receptor beta chains share one sample of origin, sequenced in a study of blood T cell repertoires in COVID-19. Measured with immunoSEQ multiplex PCR; TCRdb has only the in-frame clones, and not every one. The sample shows more than 90,000 clones, about 85% of them seen only once. Sequencing used peripheral blood. The receptors derive from a man between 35 and 55 years old with acute or convalescent COVID-19.

V and J are TRBV5-1 and TRBJ1-6, with TRBD1 matching 7 bases. Unmatched junction bases numbered 5, after V lost 4 bases and J lost 7 bases. This CDR3 is built from 14 residues. Germline CDR1 is SGHRS and CDR2 is YFSETQ. CDR3 coding DNA: TGCGCCAGCAGCCCCGGGACAGAAAATTCACCCCTCCACTTT. This sequence encodes CASSPGTENSPLHF.

This chain joins TRBV13 and TRBJ2-7, with TRBD2 matching 11 bases. The CDR3 loop spans 15 amino acids. J was trimmed by 6 bases and V by 6 bases; bases with no gene match: 10. In germline, CDR1 is PRHDT, CDR2 FYEKMQ (reference sequence). CDR3 in amino acids: CASRYRLAGTFEQYF. CDR3 DNA sequence: TGTGCCAGCAGGTACAGACTAGCGGGGACTTTCGAGCAGTACTTC.

The chain is built from TRBV6-5 and TRBJ1-1; a possible D gene is TRBD1 (6 bases). The CDR3 loop spans 15 amino acids. V lost 7 bases and J 2 bases, leaving 17 bases between the germline ends. The germline V gene has CDR1 MNHEY and CDR2 SVGAGI. CDR3 in DNA: TGTGCCAGCACAAAAGGGGGGGGTACTAACACTGAAGCTTTCTTT. This encodes CASTKGGGTNTEAFF.

This CDR3 is CASNGRVYTEAFF. As DNA, the CDR3 is TGTGCCAGTAACGGGCGGGTGTACACTGAAGCTTTCTTT. This chain uses TRBV19 with TRBJ1-1; no definite D call. From germline, CDR1 is LNHDA and CDR2 SQIVND (reference sequence). Trimming took 7 bases from V and 3 from J, leaving 12 bases between them. The CDR3 spans 13 residues.

V is TRBV10-3 and J is TRBJ2-3, with D unresolved. Trimming removed 4 bases at V and 10 bases at J, with 15 bases between. CDR3 length: 13 amino acids. The germline V gene has CDR1 ENHRY and CDR2 SYGVKD. The DNA of the CDR3 is TGTGCCATCAGTGTTAGACCCGGAGAGGCGCAGTATTTT. This sequence encodes CAISVRPGEAQYF.

The gene calls are TRBV6-6 and TRBJ2-1, with 11 nucleotides matching TRBD1. The V and J ends lost 5 bases and 4 bases, in that order; junction bases with no gene match: 4. The CDR3 consists of 15 residues. Germline CDR1 MNHNY, CDR2 SVGAGI (reference sequence). CDR3 protein: CASSRDRGWYNEQFF. The CDR3 DNA sequence: TGTGCCAGCAGTCGGGACAGGGGGTGGTACAATGAGCAGTTCTTC.

The chain recombines TRBV18 with TRBJ1-5; D unclear. Looked up from germline, CDR1 is KGHSH and CDR2 is LQKENI. V was clipped by 6 bases and J by 7 bases, with 13 bases between them. This CDR3 region has 13 residues. The CDR3 here is CASSHDREQPQHF. The CDR3 coding sequence is TGTGCCAGCTCCCACGACCGGGAGCAGCCCCAGCATTTT.

This clone was seen at least ten times. The gene calls are TRBV7-9 and TRBJ2-5, with TRBD1 as a possible D gene (6 bases). This CDR3 has 15 amino acids. Deletions cut 0 bases from V and 2 bases from J, with 10 bases between. Germline assignment: CDR1 SEHNR and CDR2 FQNEAQ (reference sequence). Here the CDR3 reads CASSLAGGEQETQYF. Written as DNA, the CDR3 is TGTGCCAGCAGCTTAGCAGGGGGAGAACAAGAGACCCAGTACTTC. Combining the CDR3 with reference TRBV7-9 and TRBJ2-5 gives the whole variable domain DTGVSQNPRHKITKRGQNVTFRCDPISEHNRLYWYRQTLGQGPEFLTYFQNEAQLEKSRLLSDRFSAERPKGSFSTLEIQRTEQGDSAMYLCASSLAGGEQETQYFGPGTRLLVL.

V is TRBV29-1 and J is TRBJ1-5, with D possibly being TRBD1 (5 bases). There are 13 residues in the CDR3. Deletions cut 4 bases from V and 3 bases from J, with 10 bases between. CDR1 SQVTM and CDR2 ANQGSEA come from the germline V gene. The CDR3 region is CSVVEGHNQPQHF. CDR3 DNA: TGCAGCGTTGTGGAGGGGCACAATCAGCCCCAGCATTTT.

V and J are TRBV6-5 and TRBJ2-7; 9 bases line up with TRBD1. Germline-derived CDR1 and CDR2 are MNHEY and SVGAGI. CDR3 length equals 14 residues. V lost 4 bases and J lost 6; bases outside the gene matches: 7. The CDR3 reads CASSSMGQGREQYF. The CDR3 region has the DNA TGTGCCAGCAGTTCGATGGGACAGGGCCGCGAGCAGTACTTC.

The chain combines TRBV7-5 with TRBJ2-7; the D call TRBD1 from the table was never checked on the DNA. TRBV7-5 is labeled a pseudogene. The CDR3 totals 13 residues. The chain's CDR3 is CATLAGQWVEQYF. The CDR3 nucleotides are TGTGCCACCCTGGCGGGACAGTGGGTCGAGCAGTACTTC.

CDR3 protein: CASSLGTVWFF. In DNA form, the CDR3 reads TGTGCCAGCAGTTTGGGGACAGTTTGGTTCTTC. This chain joins TRBV27 and TRBJ2-1, with 7 bases matching TRBD1. The CDR3 is 11 amino acids. In germline, CDR1 is MNHEY, CDR2 SMNVEV (reference sequence). Germline trimming cut 3 bases from V and 15 bases from J; bases unmatched to any gene: 5.

This clone came up once. This sequence joins TRBV7-3 and TRBJ2-1; 13 nucleotides align to TRBD2. The CDR3 is made up of 17 amino acids. The V and J ends lost 2 bases and 7 bases, in that order; junction bases with no gene match: 8. Germline values: CDR1 SGHTA, CDR2 FQGTGA. The CDR3, as DNA: TGTGCCAGCAGCTTATACCCCGGGACTAGCGGGATAAATGAGCAGTTCTTC. Protein: CASSLYPGTSGINEQFF.

V is TRBV19 and J is TRBJ2-3; 10 bases agree with TRBD2. Per germline, CDR1 LNHDA and CDR2 SQIVND (reference sequence). The CDR3 consists of 15 residues. J was trimmed by 4 bases and V by 6 bases; bases with no gene match: 7. The CDR3 DNA sequence: TGTGCCAGTAGCCCTAAGGGGACTAGCGCAGATACGCAGTATTTT. This sequence encodes CASSPKGTSADTQYF.

This rearrangement joins TRBV5-6 to TRBJ2-1, with D maybe TRBD2 (5 bases). There are 13 residues in the CDR3. CDR1 SGHDT and CDR2 YYEEEE come from the germline V gene. Between the trimmed V and J ends, which lost 9 bases and 6 bases, there was a span of 16 bases. The CDR3 DNA follows: TGTGCCATATCTAGGCGGGTGGGCAATGAGCAGTTCTTC. Amino acids: CAISRRVGNEQFF.

The chain combines TRBV7-2 with TRBJ2-1; 7 positions match TRBD1. J lost 7 bases, V lost 4 bases, and 7 bases had no gene match. Germline-derived CDR1 and CDR2 are SGHTA and FQGNSA. The CDR3 loop spans 14 amino acids. In DNA form, the CDR3 reads TGTGCCAGCAGCTCCGGGACAGCCGGAAATGAGCAGTTCTTC. As protein: CASSSGTAGNEQFF.

The V call is TRBV18, the J call TRBJ2-2, with D perhaps TRBD1 (5 bases). This CDR3 is 16 amino acids long. Germline-derived CDR1 and CDR2 are KGHSH and LQKENI. Between the trimmed V and J ends, which lost 3 bases and 0 bases, there was a span of 11 bases. The CDR3 sequence: CASSPFRTSNTGELFF. CDR3 DNA: TGTGCCAGCTCACCGTTCAGGACATCGAACACCGGGGAGCTGTTTTTT.